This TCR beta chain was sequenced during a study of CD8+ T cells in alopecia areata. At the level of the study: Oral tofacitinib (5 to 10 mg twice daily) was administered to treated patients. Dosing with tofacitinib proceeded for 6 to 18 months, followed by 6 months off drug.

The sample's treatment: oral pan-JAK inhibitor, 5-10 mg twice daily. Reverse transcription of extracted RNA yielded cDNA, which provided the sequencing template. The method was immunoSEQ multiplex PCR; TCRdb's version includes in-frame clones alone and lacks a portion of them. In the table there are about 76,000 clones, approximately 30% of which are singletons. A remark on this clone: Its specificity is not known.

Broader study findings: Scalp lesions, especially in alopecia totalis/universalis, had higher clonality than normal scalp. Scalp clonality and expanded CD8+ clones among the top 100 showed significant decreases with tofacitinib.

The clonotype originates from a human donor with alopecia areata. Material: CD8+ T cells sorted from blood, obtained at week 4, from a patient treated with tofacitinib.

DNA of the CDR3: TGCAGCATACAGGGGGCTGCTGGCTACACCTTC. Amino acid sequence: CSIQGAAGYTF. This rearrangement joins TRBV29-1 to TRBJ1-2, with 9 bases that match TRBD1. Germline lookup yields CDR1 SQVTM and CDR2 ANQGSEA. CDR3 size: 11 residues. The trim removed 8 bases at V and 7 bases at J, leaving 5 bases unmatched.